This T cell receptor beta chain was sequenced during a study of cytomegalovirus exposure and HLA in healthy donors. Study conclusions and caveats: The authors enumerated roughly 180 TCR beta chains as linked to cytomegalovirus. CMV serostatus alone was available as immune exposure information.

With respect to this clone: The target antigen is unknown.

PCR amplification relied on 60 Vbeta primers (plus 13 Jbeta primers). Clones were read by immunoSEQ multiplex PCR, and TCRdb kept only the in-frame ones, dropping some. The sample has around 100,000 clones, approximately 70% seen once. This CDR3 region has 16 residues. CDR1 and CDR2 (germline): SGHNT, YYREEE (reference sequence). V shed 4 bases and J shed 5 bases, with 21 bases lying between them. This TCR was sampled from a man aged 40-50 years in good health and CMV-seropositive. The sequenced sample was PBMCs. This chain links TRBV5-4 with TRBJ1-2, with TRBD1 as a possible D gene (5 bases). DNA of the CDR3: TGTGCCAGCAGCCCTAGGACACGGGAGGTGGTATATGGCTACACCTTC. Protein sequence: CASSPRTREVVYGYTF.